This is a list of T cell receptor beta chains from one sample in a study of monozygotic twins with inflammatory bowel disease. TCRdb re-called the 5' RACE reads; every CDR3 protein appears as one record, without DNA. The sample has roughly 150,000 distinct CDR3 sequences; the top ten hold 1% to 1.5%. Sequencing was performed on blood. The receptors stem from a human donor with ulcerative colitis or Crohn's disease, or a healthy co-twin of an affected twin (not recorded which). Both conserved end residues are part of each CDR3.

>TRBJ2-7|TRBV5-1
CASSLALVAGGPGQYF
>TRBJ1-2|TRBV10-3
CAISETLLSWGYTF
>TRBJ2-3|TRBV5-1
CASSPDPRVTDTQYF
>TRBJ1-4|TRBV20-1
CSANGQGGTNEKLFF
>TRBJ2-2|TRBV29-1
CSVEGSGVTGELFF
>TRBJ1-1|TRBV29-1
CSVERENTEAFF
>TRBJ2-7|TRBV14
CASSRNSGAYEQYF
>TRBJ2-1|TRBV5-1
CASSVKRTSGRVDEQFF
>TRBJ1-3|TRBV3-1
CASRPSGGHLGNTIYF
>TRBJ2-7|TRBV5-6
CASSFVGRETEQYF
>TRBJ1-2|TRBV29-1
CSVRTGGANGYTF
>TRBJ1-1|TRBV29-1
CSVEKGQVEGAFF
>TRBJ1-1|TRBV27
CASSLSIQFTEAFF
>TRBJ2-4|TRBV5-1
CASRGRTSGRAGSFWAKNIQYF
>TRBJ2-7|TRBV6-5
CASSSTGTGVYEQYF
>TRBJ1-6|TRBV4-2
CASSQVGDNSPLHF
>TRBJ2-7|TRBV3-1
CASSQEGTSSYEQYF
>TRBJ1-1|TRBV7-3
CASSLGTGFNTEAFF
>TRBJ2-7|TRBV21-1
CASSVLSRRTGYEQYF
>TRBJ2-2|TRBV12-3/TRBV12-4
CASSFQGLSVGELFF
>TRBJ1-1|TRBV6-1
CASSGQGAEAFF
>TRBJ2-2|TRBV2
CASRDGTGANTGELFF
>TRBJ1-1|TRBV7-9
CASSSLRSGGLGGLNTEAFF
>TRBJ1-3|TRBV5-1
CASSLEGGLSGNTIYF
>TRBJ1-2|TRBV5-1
CASSTDGGYGYTF
>TRBJ2-1|TRBV6-1
CASSDGRLRNEQFF
>TRBJ2-1|TRBV27
CASNPGLAVYNEQFF
>TRBJ2-1|TRBV27
CASSPQGKAGGPWNEQFF
>TRBJ2-7|TRBV5-4
CASSSGGPSGNEQYF
>TRBJ2-1|TRBV7-2
CASSLSRARGYNEQFF
>TRBJ1-2|TRBV27
CASAQGGDYGYTF
>TRBJ2-1|TRBV20-1
CSASTSGPYNEQFF
>TRBJ2-3|TRBV5-4
CASSGTSGRTDTQYF
>TRBJ2-1|TRBV5-4
CASSPDSAYNEQFF
>TRBJ2-7|TRBV29-1
CSVRVREGYEQYF
>TRBJ2-6|TRBV7-3
CASSAPGSGANVLTF
>TRBJ2-1|TRBV6-1
CASKNPGLANEQFF
>TRBJ2-1|TRBV5-1
CASSLSGLDNEQFF
>TRBJ2-5|TRBV5-1
CASSSFLDREDEETQYF
>TRBJ2-7|TRBV6-2/TRBV6-3
CASSYPARAFYEQYF
>TRBJ2-1|TRBV2
CASVRDTSSYNEQFF
>TRBJ2-7|TRBV20-1
CSATTFGGVSYEQYF
>TRBJ2-2|TRBV20-1
CSATDRANALENTGELFF
>TRBJ2-1|TRBV18
CASSLLGGASYNEQFF
>TRBJ1-2|TRBV28
CASRLAEANYGYTF
>TRBJ2-3|TRBV27
CASRTSGRTDTQYF
>TRBJ2-2|TRBV7-9
CASSLLAGGFTGELFF
>TRBJ1-2|TRBV9
CASSVGQGVYGYTF
>TRBJ2-7|TRBV27
CASSFGRYYEQYF
>TRBJ2-3|TRBV7-6
CASSPLEWLRARDTQYF